The TCR beta chain under discussion was sequenced for a study of resident and recirculating memory T cells in vitiligo. Study information: Shave-biopsy epidermis from lesional and nonlesional skin was sequenced alongside PBMCs.

As for this clone: The antigen is not known.

Unmatched junction bases numbered 5, after V lost 3 bases and J lost 2 bases. Per germline, CDR1 SGDLS and CDR2 YYNGEE. The CDR3 length is 16 residues. Study results and limitations: Different lesions suggested infiltration by different T cell clones.

No change in lesions over the prior 6 months defined stable disease. Patients who had received treatment within the previous three months were excluded. Repertoires were generated with immunoSEQ multiplex PCR, while TCRdb's copy carries only in-frame clones and drops some. This sample yields about 76,000 clones, of which 92% are seen a single time; roughly 5.1% belongs to the top ten. The source of this sequence is a male donor with vitiligo. The sequencing input was blood. This chain joins TRBV9 and TRBJ2-3; 11 bases agree with TRBD2. DNA of the CDR3: TGTGCCAGCAGCGGTACTAGCGGGAGACCCACAGATACGCAGTATTTT. Translating gives CASSGTSGRPTDTQYF.